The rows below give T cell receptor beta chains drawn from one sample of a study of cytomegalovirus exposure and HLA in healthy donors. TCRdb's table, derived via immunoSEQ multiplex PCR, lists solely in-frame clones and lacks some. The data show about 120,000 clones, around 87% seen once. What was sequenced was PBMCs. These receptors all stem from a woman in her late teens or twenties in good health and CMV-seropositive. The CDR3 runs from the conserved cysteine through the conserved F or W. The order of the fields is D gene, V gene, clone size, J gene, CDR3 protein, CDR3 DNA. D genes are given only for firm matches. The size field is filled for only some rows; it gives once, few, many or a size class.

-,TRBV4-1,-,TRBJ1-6,CASSQEGGSYNSPLHF,TGCGCCAGCAGCCAAGAGGGGGGCTCCTATAATTCACCCCTCCACTTT
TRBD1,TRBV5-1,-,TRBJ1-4,CASSQTGDNEKLFF,TGCGCCAGCAGCCAGACAGGGGATAATGAAAAACTGTTTTTT
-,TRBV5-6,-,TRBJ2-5,CASSLGSWGVGETQYF,TGTGCCAGCAGCTTGGGTAGTTGGGGAGTCGGAGAGACCCAGTACTTC
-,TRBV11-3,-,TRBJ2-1,CASSFQAAYNEQFF,TGTGCCAGCAGCTTCCAAGCGGCTTACAATGAGCAGTTCTTC
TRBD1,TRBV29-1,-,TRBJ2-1,CSVRAAGGFQFF,TGCAGCGTTCGTGCTGCAGGGGGCTTTCAGTTCTTC
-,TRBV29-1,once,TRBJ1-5,CSVEMGDNQPQHF,TGCAGCGTTGAAATGGGAGACAATCAGCCCCAGCATTTT
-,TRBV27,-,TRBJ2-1,CASSLKSYYYSYNEQFF,TGTGCCAGCAGTTTAAAAAGCTACTACTACTCCTACAATGAGCAGTTCTTC
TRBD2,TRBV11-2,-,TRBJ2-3,CASSRGGLADTQYF,TGTGCCAGCAGCCGCGGGGGACTAGCAGATACGCAGTATTTT
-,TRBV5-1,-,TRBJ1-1,CASSLEAVNTEAFF,TGCGCCAGCAGCTTGGAGGCGGTTAACACTGAAGCTTTCTTT
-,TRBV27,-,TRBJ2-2,CASSLVAGVHTGELFF,TGTGCCAGCAGTTTAGTGGCCGGGGTACACACCGGGGAGCTGTTTTTT
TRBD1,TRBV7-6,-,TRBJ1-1,CASSSTGYGEAFF,TGTGCCAGCAGCTCGACAGGGTATGGTGAAGCTTTCTTT
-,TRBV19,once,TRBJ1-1,CASISSGYTEAFF,TGTGCCAGTATCAGTTCGGGGTACACTGAAGCTTTCTTT